This is a list of T cell receptor beta chains from one sample in a study of blood T cell repertoires in COVID-19. The table came from immunoSEQ multiplex PCR; TCRdb's copy has only in-frame clones and leaves some out. The sample holds roughly 320,000 clones, 70% to 90% seen once. The sample comprised peripheral blood. The source of these receptors is a man between 65 and 85 years old with acute or convalescent COVID-19. Each CDR3 is given with its conserved first and last residue.

>TRBJ2-1|TRBV12-3/TRBV12-4
CASRLIQGNEQFF
>TRBJ2-7|TRBV28
CASSTGQRLYEQYF
>TRBJ2-5|TRBV29-1
CSVVELAGETQYF
>TRBJ1-2|TRBV6-5
CASSYRRRDYGYTF
>TRBJ2-3|TRBV28
CASRKNRGASSTDTQYF
>TRBJ2-7|TRBV6-1
CASSDLSYEQYF
>TRBJ1-2|TRBV9
CASSVAGAYGYTF
>TRBJ1-2|TRBV7-2
CASSSGGNYGYTF
>TRBJ1-3|TRBV15
CATSSGQGASGNTIYF
>TRBJ1-4|TRBV5-4
CASSYAGEKLFF
>TRBJ2-2|TRBV4-1
CASSQDHPAGELFF
>TRBJ1-1|TRBV2
CASRGTGGGTEAFF
>TRBJ1-4|TRBV28
CASSSPTGGDEKLFF
>TRBJ1-4|TRBV7-2
CASSFGVEGKLFF
>TRBJ1-6|TRBV27
CASSLSYRGYDSPLHF
>TRBJ1-3|TRBV2
CASSAQGDGNTIYF
>TRBJ2-4|TRBV18
CASSPPGGLAKNIQYF
>TRBJ2-3|TRBV19
CASSRTATPSTDTQYF
>TRBJ2-2|TRBV7-2
CASRERGSNTGELFF
>TRBJ2-3|TRBV6-5
CASSWSTTDTQYF
>TRBJ2-2|TRBV3-1/TRBV3-2
CASDVQGGTGELFF
>TRBJ2-3|TRBV7-3
CASSPQGSDTQYF
>TRBJ1-1|TRBV28
CASTQQTTEAFF
>TRBJ2-1|TRBV19
CASNLGTSGRNEQFF
>TRBJ2-5|TRBV11-2
CASSLGRRSPSGLQETQYF
>TRBJ2-1|TRBV20-1
CSASGELAGRYNEQFF
>TRBJ1-4|TRBV4-1
CASSQEGRGGINEKLFF
>TRBJ2-2|TRBV30
CAWSLLAGGFTGELFF
>TRBJ2-1|TRBV6-2/TRBV6-3
CASSWGSGYNEQFF
>TRBJ2-7|TRBV21-1
CASSKGVRGACYEQYF
>TRBJ2-1|TRBV5-6
CASSFRTGGGGNEQFF
>TRBJ2-3|TRBV5-1
CASSSGTSGATDTQYF
>TRBJ2-2|TRBV7-9
CASSWAGANTGELFF
>TRBJ1-2|TRBV6-5
CASSRRQGTNYGYTF
>TRBJ1-3|TRBV30
CAWSELSGNTIYF
>TRBJ1-1|TRBV7-9
CASSLGGVGNTEAFF
>TRBJ1-4|TRBV5-1
CASSLLSGTTVEKLFF
>TRBJ2-3|TRBV3-1/TRBV3-2
CASKLAGGGDDTQYF
>TRBJ2-7|TRBV7-8
CASSTGTGGNEQYF
>TRBJ1-5|TRBV29-1
CSVTRTERLDQPQHF
>TRBJ2-2|TRBV5-5
CASSLSGKNTGELFF
>TRBJ2-3|TRBV28
CASSPTGAITDTQYF
>TRBJ1-1|TRBV3-1/TRBV3-2
CASFRGGGLRGTEAFF
>TRBJ1-5|TRBV6-6
CATSYSQGGNQPQHF
>TRBJ2-1|TRBV9
CASTTSGGDNEQFF
>TRBJ2-1|TRBV5-1
CASSFTLSSYNEQFF
>TRBJ1-1|TRBV11-3
CASQGRHTEAFF
>TRBJ1-1|TRBV20-1
CSASWQNEAFF
>TRBJ1-2|TRBV30
CAWAGGAQGATDGYTF
>TRBJ1-4|TRBV7-8
CASSPKDSREKLFF
>TRBJ1-4|TRBV4-2
CASSQEGGQTNEKLFF
>TRBJ2-3|TRBV3-1/TRBV3-2
CASSPPRGSTDTQYF
>TRBJ2-1|TRBV5-5
CASSLMGGGLNEQFF
>TRBJ2-5|TRBV28
CASTQQGGKETQYF
>TRBJ1-1|TRBV2
CASSGQIKNTEAFF
>TRBJ2-7|TRBV5-5
CASSLSGRTAYEQYF
>TRBJ1-2|TRBV5-4
CASSQRTANYGYTF
>TRBJ2-7|TRBV27
CASSPRTSSNYEQYF
>TRBJ2-7|TRBV5-1
CASSLVNQVHYEQYF
>TRBJ1-5|TRBV6-5
CASSPSGTDDQPQHF